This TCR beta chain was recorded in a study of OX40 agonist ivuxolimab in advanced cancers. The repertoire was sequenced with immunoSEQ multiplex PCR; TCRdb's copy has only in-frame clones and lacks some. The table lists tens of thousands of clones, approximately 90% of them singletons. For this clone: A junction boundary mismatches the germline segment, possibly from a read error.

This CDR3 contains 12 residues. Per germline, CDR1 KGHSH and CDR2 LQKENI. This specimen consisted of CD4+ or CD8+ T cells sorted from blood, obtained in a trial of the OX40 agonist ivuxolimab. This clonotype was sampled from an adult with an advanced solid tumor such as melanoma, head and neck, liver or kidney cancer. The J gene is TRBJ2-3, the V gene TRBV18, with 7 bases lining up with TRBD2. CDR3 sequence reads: CASSPGAARGDF. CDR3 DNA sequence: TGTGCCAGCTCACCCGGGGCGGCCCGGGGGGATTTT.